This entry lists 21 T cell receptor beta chains sequenced from one sample in a study of blood T cell repertoires in COVID-19. TCRdb keeps only in-frame clones here, not all; method: immunoSEQ multiplex PCR. The table lists some 390,000 clones, about 90% of them singletons, with roughly 2.1% in the top ten. The sequenced material came from peripheral blood. The receptors shown here come from an older woman with COVID-19, enrolled during active disease.

The chain joins TRBV19 to TRBJ1-1, with TRBD1 identical over 7 bases. The V gene's germline CDR1 is LNHDA and CDR2 SQIVND (reference sequence). V was clipped by 8 bases and J by 1 base; unmatched bases: 7. The CDR3 consists of 14 residues. The CDR3 spells CASGYRGTNTEAFF. In DNA, the CDR3 is TGTGCCAGTGGCTACAGGGGAACGAACACTGAAGCTTTCTTT.

The chain links TRBV29-1 to TRBJ2-5; D remains unclear. V was cut by 8 bases and J by 3 bases, with 13 bases left in between. CDR3 length: 12 amino acids. Germline V CDR1 and CDR2: SQVTM, ANQGSEA. Here the CDR3 reads CSLRHLKETQYF. The CDR3 DNA follows: TGCAGCCTGCGACATCTAAAAGAGACCCAGTACTTC.

V is TRBV5-1 and J is TRBJ1-2, with 7 bases aligning to TRBD1. The trim removed 2 bases at V and 4 bases at J, leaving 8 bases unmatched. The V gene's germline CDR1 is SGHRS and CDR2 YFSETQ. The CDR3 extends over 15 amino acids. The CDR3 loop is CASSFGTRGPYGYTF. CDR3 DNA: TGCGCCAGCAGCTTCGGTACGAGGGGGCCCTATGGCTACACCTTC. Supplemented by reference TRBV5-1 and TRBJ1-2, the full variable domain reads KAGVTQTPRYLIKTRGQQVTLSCSPISGHRSVSWYQQTPGQGLQFLFEYFSETQRNKGNFPGRFSGRQFSNSRSEMNVSTLELGDSALYLCASSFGTRGPYGYTFGSGTRLTVV.

This sequence joins TRBV27 and TRBJ1-6; 7 nucleotides match TRBD1. The germline V gene has CDR1 MNHEY and CDR2 SMNVEV (reference sequence). The CDR3 has 15 amino acids. Unmatched junction bases numbered 11, after V lost 6 bases and J lost 9 bases. The CDR3: CASRQGVSQGSPLHF. Here the CDR3 DNA reads TGTGCCAGCAGGCAGGGGGTGTCCCAGGGTTCACCCCTCCACTTT.

The J gene is TRBJ1-5, the V gene TRBV30; 7 nucleotides align to TRBD1. Looked up from germline, CDR1 is GTSNPN and CDR2 is SVGIG (reference sequence). The CDR3 sequence is 14 residues long. The V gene end was trimmed by 0 bases and the J gene end by 4 bases; junction bases not matched to a gene: 3. Written as DNA, the CDR3 is TGTGCCTGGAGTGTCGGGACAGTAAATCAGCCCCAGCATTTT. This translates into CAWSVGTVNQPQHF.

The V gene is TRBV7-3, the J gene TRBJ1-2; 8 positions agree with TRBD1. The CDR3 runs 17 residues. Per the germline V gene, CDR1 is SGHTA and CDR2 is FQGTGA. V was pared by 6 bases and J by 2 bases, with 14 bases of the junction left unmatched. CDR3 residues: CASRNPGQARMNYGYTF. The CDR3 coding sequence is TGTGCCAGCAGGAACCCGGGACAGGCTCGAATGAACTATGGCTACACCTTC.

V and J are TRBV18 and TRBJ2-1, with 9 bases that match TRBD1. The germline gives CDR1 KGHSH, CDR2 LQKENI. V lost 4 bases to trimming and J lost 8 bases; unmatched junction nucleotides: 6. This CDR3 has 14 amino acids. In DNA, the CDR3 is TGTGCCAGCTCACTCGGGACAGGGTTCGATGAGCAGTTCTTC. It yields the protein CASSLGTGFDEQFF.

The CDR3 sequence is CASSLIPGVLNSPLHF. CDR3 DNA sequence: TGTGCCAGCAGTTTGATCCCAGGGGTCCTAAATTCACCCCTCCACTTT. V and J are TRBV28 and TRBJ1-6; a possible D gene is TRBD1 (6 bases). The CDR3 has 16 residues. CDR1 is MDHEN and CDR2 is SYDVKM in the germline V gene. V shed 3 bases and J shed 7 bases, with 16 bases lying between them.

The rearrangement links TRBV4-2 to TRBJ1-2; TRBD1 matches 7 bases. The CDR3 is 15 amino acids. CDR1 is LGHNA, CDR2 YNFKEQ, per germline. J was trimmed by 2 bases and V by 3 bases; bases with no gene match: 6. The CDR3 bases are TGTGCCAGCAGCCATGAACGACAGGGAAACTATGGCTACACCTTC. It translates to CASSHERQGNYGYTF.

This clone was observed once. The CDR3 DNA is TGTGCCAGCAGTTTAGGGGGACAGGGCCCCTACGAGCAGTACTTC. Residues: CASSLGGQGPYEQYF. V usage is TRBV28 and J usage is TRBJ2-7; 9 bases align to TRBD1. V lost 2 bases, J lost 2 bases, and 4 bases stayed unmatched. CDR1 MDHEN and CDR2 SYDVKM come from the germline V gene. The length of the CDR3 is 15 residues.

This chain uses TRBV3-1 (or the pseudogene TRBV3-2) with TRBJ2-7, with TRBD2 as a possible D gene (5 bases). V dropped 4 bases and J dropped 4 bases, with 20 bases sitting between them. The germline V gene encodes CDR1 LGHDT and CDR2 YNNKEL (reference sequence). The CDR3 runs to 16 residues. CDR3 in DNA: TGTGCCAGCAGCCCGGGGTTCAGTCTAGAACGTTACGAGCAGTACTTC. Translating it yields CASSPGFSLERYEQYF.

The J gene is TRBJ1-6, the V gene TRBV27; D is undetermined. The germline V gene has CDR1 MNHEY and CDR2 SMNVEV (reference sequence). V was cut by 5 bases and J by 0 bases, with 5 bases left in between. The CDR3 is 14 residues long. CDR3: CASSPLSYNSPLHF. DNA for the CDR3: TGTGCCAGCAGTCCCCTCTCCTATAATTCACCCCTCCACTTT.

The chain combines TRBV6-2 or TRBV6-3 with TRBJ2-3; 7 bases are shared with TRBD2. Looked up from germline, CDR1 is MNHEY and CDR2 is SVGEGT. The CDR3 spans 18 residues. With V trimmed by 3 bases and J by 0 bases, 12 bases remained unmatched. The CDR3 loop is CASSYTRTSASSTDTQYF. CDR3 nucleotide sequence: TGTGCCAGCAGTTATACTCGAACTAGCGCCTCTAGCACAGATACGCAGTATTTT.

V usage is TRBV4-2 and J usage is TRBJ2-3; 7 bases are a match to TRBD1. Germline lookup yields CDR1 LGHNA and CDR2 YNFKEQ. The CDR3 runs 14 residues. V lost 4 bases to trimming and J lost 4 bases; unmatched junction nucleotides: 5. CDR3 sequence reads: CASSPGQDSDTQYF. The CDR3 nucleotides are TGTGCCAGCAGCCCAGGACAGGATTCAGATACGCAGTATTTT.

This clone was detected only once. This chain uses TRBV5-1 with TRBJ1-4; a weak D match, TRBD1 (5 bases). This CDR3 region has 15 residues. The ends were cut back, 5 bases at V and 2 bases at J, with 13 bases in the middle. Germline CDR1 SGHRS, CDR2 YFSETQ. For the CDR3, the DNA is TGCGCCAGCAGTAAGACGGGGGGGACTAATGAAAAACTGTTTTTT. Its protein product is CASSKTGGTNEKLFF. Based on the CDR3 plus reference TRBV5-1 and TRBJ1-4, the full variable domain is KAGVTQTPRYLIKTRGQQVTLSCSPISGHRSVSWYQQTPGQGLQFLFEYFSETQRNKGNFPGRFSGRQFSNSRSEMNVSTLELGDSALYLCASSKTGGTNEKLFFGSGTQLSVL.

This CDR3 is CASSIAAGAFSGANVLTF. CDR3 nucleotide sequence: TGTGCCAGTAGTATAGCAGCGGGGGCTTTCTCTGGGGCCAACGTCCTGACTTTC. V usage is TRBV19 and J usage is TRBJ2-6; 8 nucleotides match TRBD2. The germline V gene encodes CDR1 LNHDA and CDR2 SQIVND (reference sequence). This CDR3 has 18 amino acids. The J segment lost 0 bases and the V segment lost 1 base, leaving 5 bases of the junction unmatched.

The genes are TRBV28 and TRBJ2-1; 7 bases agree with TRBD2. CDR1 and CDR2 (germline): MDHEN, SYDVKM. V gave up 4 bases and J gave up 10 bases; unmatched junction bases: 13. This CDR3 has 15 residues. The CDR3, as DNA: TGTGCCAGCAGTTCAGCGGGGCCTAGGGTTGGGGAGCAGTTCTTC. Protein product: CASSSAGPRVGEQFF.

This chain links TRBV6-5 with TRBJ2-3; D ambiguous. V was shortened by 2 bases and J by 1 base, with 10 bases between the two germline ends. The CDR3 has 15 residues. Per the germline V gene, CDR1 is MNHEY and CDR2 is SVGAGI. Here the CDR3 reads CASSYRGQGTDTQYF. The CDR3 nucleotides are TGTGCCAGCAGTTACCGTGGCCAGGGCACAGATACGCAGTATTTT.

The chain employs TRBV20-1 and TRBJ2-7; D perhaps matches TRBD2 (7 bases). Trimming took 3 bases from V and 6 from J, leaving 12 bases between them. CDR3 length: 12 residues. Per germline, CDR1 DFQATT and CDR2 SNEGSKA (reference sequence). CDR3 nucleotide sequence: TGCAGTGCTAGTCAGGGGAGGGGCGAGCAGTACTTC. This codes for CSASQGRGEQYF.

The rearrangement uses TRBV27 and TRBJ2-1; D is possibly TRBD1 (5 bases). The CDR3 is 16 residues long. Trimming shortened V by 0 bases and J by 10 bases, and 19 bases separated the two germline ends. Germline-derived CDR1 and CDR2 are MNHEY and SMNVEV (reference sequence). CDR3: CASSLSGWGGLGEQFF. The CDR3 region has the DNA TGTGCCAGCAGTTTATCAGGTTGGGGCGGATTAGGCGAGCAGTTCTTC.

The J gene is TRBJ1-1, the V gene TRBV6-4; D is unresolved. Trimming took off 6 bases at V and 0 bases at J, with 8 bases between the two ends. The germline V gene encodes CDR1 MRHNA and CDR2 SNTAGT. The CDR3 contains 13 residues. For the CDR3, the DNA is TGTGCCAGCAGCCTCACATTGAACACTGAAGCTTTCTTT. Amino acid sequence: CASSLTLNTEAFF.